This entry lists 20 T cell receptor beta chains sequenced from one sample in a study of shared clonotypes between healthy human individuals (dated by TCRdb to 2020 to 2022). Libraries were built with the immunoSEQ multiplex PCR assay. The source is immuneACCESS, and TCRdb retained only in-frame sequences with V and J called. Part of the clones is not carried over; for the studies checked, unresolved V genes explain less than half of this, and the remainder is unexplained. The table for this sample lists 2 million to 3 million clones; over 85% of them were counted only once. More than 0.35% of the sample goes to the ten largest clones. Sequencing was done on a sample of naive CD4+ T cells from PBMCs. The meaning of the sample's cell subset or site label: CD45RA+ positively selected. These receptors all stem from a man in his late teens or twenties in good health. Some clones in this sample may be carry-over from other donors' samples.

With respect to this clone: The same CDR3 arises from other DNA sequences in this sample as well. The chain employs TRBV5-8 and TRBJ2-7, with 7 bases lining up with TRBD1. V gave up 4 bases and J gave up 1 base; unmatched junction bases: 5. The germline V gene encodes CDR1 SGHTS and CDR2 YDEGEE. The CDR3 is made up of 14 amino acids. CDR3 sequence: CASSPRTGSYEQYF. For the CDR3, the DNA is TGTGCCAGCAGCCCCAGGACAGGTTCCTACGAGCAGTACTTC.

This clone was observed once. The chain combines TRBV7-9 with TRBJ2-3; D might be TRBD2 (6 bases). Trimming removed 3 bases at V and 2 bases at J, with 24 bases between. The CDR3 is 19 residues long. Germline V lookup: CDR1 SEHNR, CDR2 FQNEAQ (reference sequence). The CDR3 is CASSFSLGRLASDTDTQYF. The CDR3 DNA is TGTGCCAGCAGCTTCTCATTAGGGCGTCTAGCGTCAGACACAGATACGCAGTATTTT.

The rearrangement joins TRBV5-1 to TRBJ2-5; TRBD1 agrees at 7 bases. The CDR3 has 14 residues. The junction had 7 bases not matched to a gene; V was cut back by 3 bases and J by 5 bases. CDR1 SGHRS and CDR2 YFSETQ come from the germline V gene. The CDR3: CASSSTGIWETQYF. CDR3 coding DNA: TGCGCCAGCAGCTCGACAGGGATCTGGGAGACCCAGTACTTC. The full variable domain, with the rest looked up from reference TRBV5-1 and TRBJ2-5, is KAGVTQTPRYLIKTRGQQVTLSCSPISGHRSVSWYQQTPGQGLQFLFEYFSETQRNKGNFPGRFSGRQFSNSRSEMNVSTLELGDSALYLCASSSTGIWETQYFGPGTRLLVL.

With respect to this clone: Other nucleotide sequences from this sample produce the same CDR3. This chain connects TRBV29-1 to TRBJ2-3; D is possibly TRBD2 (5 bases). Germline CDR1 SQVTM, CDR2 ANQGSEA. The CDR3 loop spans 12 amino acids. Trimming shortened V by 4 bases and J by 0 bases, and 5 bases separated the two germline ends. CDR3 nucleotides: TGCAGCGTTGGCGGGAGCACAGATACGCAGTATTTT. This gives the protein CSVGGSTDTQYF.

The chain employs TRBV5-1 and TRBJ2-5, with D maybe TRBD1 (6 bases). The germline V and J ends were trimmed by 0 bases and 4 bases, with 13 bases remaining between them. Germline V gene data show CDR1 as SGHRS and CDR2 as YFSETQ. This CDR3 spans 15 amino acids. CDR3 protein: CASSLGSGERETQYF. For the CDR3, the DNA is TGCGCCAGCAGCTTGGGATCAGGGGAAAGAGAGACCCAGTACTTC.

This chain connects TRBV5-4 to TRBJ2-7, with D possibly being TRBD1 or TRBD2 (5 bases each). Per germline, CDR1 SGHNT and CDR2 YYREEE (reference sequence). This CDR3 contains 14 residues. Trimming left V 0 bases short and J 5 bases short, with 12 bases between. For the CDR3, the DNA is TGTGCCAGCAGCTTGGTCGGGGCCACAAACGAGCAGTACTTC. Translated, it gives CASSLVGATNEQYF.

Comment on this clone: Other DNA sequences from this sample encode an identical CDR3 as well. The V call is TRBV18, the J call TRBJ1-5; the match to TRBD1 covers 7 bases. J lost 7 bases, V lost 0 bases, and 6 bases had no gene match. CDR1 KGHSH and CDR2 LQKENI come from the germline V gene. The CDR3 is 15 amino acids. The chain's CDR3 is CASSPPGGGGQPQHF. The DNA of the CDR3 is TGTGCCAGCTCACCACCCGGGGGAGGGGGCCAGCCCCAGCATTTT.

This clone has a handful of counts. The V gene is TRBV19, the J gene TRBJ1-2; 7 nucleotides match TRBD1. Unmatched junction bases numbered 9, after V lost 5 bases and J lost 6 bases. The CDR3 sequence is 14 residues long. CDR1 and CDR2 (germline): LNHDA, SQIVND (reference sequence). The CDR3 reads CASSLRDRANGYTF. As DNA, the CDR3 is TGTGCCAGTAGTTTAAGAGACAGGGCGAATGGCTACACCTTC.

The gene calls are TRBV6-5 and TRBJ1-3; 7 nucleotides align to TRBD1. CDR1 and CDR2 from the germline V gene are MNHEY and SVGAGI. V lost 4 bases, J lost 0 bases, and 6 bases stayed unmatched. The CDR3 runs 16 residues. The CDR3 loop reads CASSSPGQISGNTIYF. CDR3 DNA sequence: TGTGCCAGCAGTTCACCGGGACAGATCTCTGGAAACACCATATATTTT.

The V gene is TRBV28, the J gene TRBJ2-7; the D is unclear. CDR1 is MDHEN, CDR2 SYDVKM, per germline. The CDR3 is made up of 11 amino acids. Trimming removed 6 bases from V and 7 bases from J, with 10 bases in between. The CDR3 protein is CASSPLGEQYF. The CDR3 DNA reads TGTGCCAGCAGCCCGTTAGGAGAGCAGTACTTC.

The gene calls are TRBV14 and TRBJ2-1; 13 positions agree with TRBD2. V shed 6 bases and J 7 bases; nucleotides not matched to a gene: 6. CDR3 length equals 15 residues. Germline assignment: CDR1 SGHDN and CDR2 FVKESK. CDR3 DNA sequence: TGTGCCAGCAGGCCGGGACTAGCGGGACGGAATGAGCAGTTCTTC. Translated, it gives CASRPGLAGRNEQFF.

This rearrangement joins TRBV4-1 to TRBJ2-7, with D unresolved. The germline V and J ends were trimmed by 0 bases and 4 bases, with 16 bases remaining between them. Germline values: CDR1 MGHRA, CDR2 YSYEKL. There are 16 residues in the CDR3. The CDR3 DNA reads TGCGCCAGCAGCCAAGATTCAGAGCTGGGGTTTTACGAGCAGTACTTC. Residues: CASSQDSELGFYEQYF.

V is TRBV5-1 and J is TRBJ2-7; the D is unclear. The germline V and J ends were trimmed by 2 bases and 6 bases, with 24 bases remaining between them. This CDR3 region has 17 residues. The germline CDR1 and CDR2 sequences are SGHRS and YFSETQ. CDR3 in amino acids: CASSLRTPGRSLGEQYF. CDR3 sequence (DNA): TGCGCCAGCAGCTTAAGGACCCCGGGCAGGAGTTTAGGCGAGCAGTACTTC.

Concerning this clone: The sample carries other DNA sequences with the same CDR3. This chain links TRBV5-4 with TRBJ2-5; D perhaps matches TRBD2 (5 bases). The CDR3 is 14 residues long. Trimming took off 1 base at V and 5 bases at J, with 12 bases between the two ends. From germline, CDR1 is SGHNT and CDR2 YYREEE (reference sequence). The CDR3 bases are TGTGCCAGCAGCTTGAGGCGGGTGGGCGAGACCCAGTACTTC. This codes for CASSLRRVGETQYF.

The rearrangement links TRBV29-1 to TRBJ2-2, with 8 bases fitting TRBD1. The ends lost 7 bases at V and 5 bases at J; junction bases unmatched: 9. CDR3 length: 14 residues. The germline gives CDR1 SQVTM, CDR2 ANQGSEA. The CDR3 bases are TGCAGCGCCCTGGGACAGGCCCCGACCGGGGAGCTGTTTTTT. This translates into CSALGQAPTGELFF.

This chain joins TRBV11-2 and TRBJ2-1; weak D call: TRBD1 (8 bases). Germline V gives CDR1 SGHAT, CDR2 FQNNGV. The CDR3 runs 17 residues. V lost 4 bases and J lost 4, with 20 bases in between. This chain's CDR3 is CASSWGLQGGAYNEQFF. DNA for the CDR3: TGTGCCAGCAGCTGGGGCCTACAGGGGGGGGCTTACAATGAGCAGTTCTTC.

In this sample, this clone turned up a few times. The same CDR3 arises from other DNA sequences in this sample as well. The rearrangement links TRBV9 to TRBJ1-3, with D unclear. Germline values: CDR1 SGDLS, CDR2 YYNGEE. CDR3 length: 14 amino acids. V was shortened by 0 bases and J by 0 bases, with 4 bases between the two germline ends. This CDR3 is CASSVGHSGNTIYF. The CDR3, as DNA: TGTGCCAGCAGCGTAGGACACTCTGGAAACACCATATATTTT.

The rearrangement links TRBV9 to TRBJ2-1; D is unclear. From germline, CDR1 is SGDLS and CDR2 YYNGEE. The CDR3 covers 17 residues. The V gene lost 0 bases and the J gene lost 0 bases, with 13 bases spanning the gap. The CDR3 sequence: CASSVERRISSYNEQFF. In nucleotides, the CDR3 is TGTGCCAGCAGCGTAGAACGTCGGATTAGCTCCTACAATGAGCAGTTCTTC. The entire variable domain, with the rest obtained from reference TRBV9 and TRBJ2-1, is as follows: DSGVTQTPKHLITATGQRVTLRCSPRSGDLSVYWYQQSLDQGLQFLIQYYNGEERAKGNILERFSAQQFPDLHSELNLSSLELGDSALYFCASSVERRISSYNEQFFGPGTRLTVL.

This chain links TRBV27 with TRBJ2-7; either TRBD1 or TRBD2 may fit D (5 bases each). In germline, CDR1 is MNHEY, CDR2 SMNVEV (reference sequence). This CDR3 has 15 residues. The V end was cut by 0 bases, the J end by 0 bases, with 9 bases between. The DNA of the CDR3 is TGTGCCAGCAGTTTATCCGGGACGCACTCCTACGAGCAGTACTTC. This translates into CASSLSGTHSYEQYF.

The V call is TRBV11-2, the J call TRBJ2-7; TRBD1 is a possible D gene (5 bases). The germline V gene has CDR1 SGHAT and CDR2 FQNNGV. The V and J ends lost 5 bases and 3 bases respectively, with 17 bases between them. The CDR3 runs to 15 residues. The CDR3 region is CASSLGPGQGYEQYF. The CDR3 DNA reads TGTGCCAGCAGCCTGGGCCCGGGCCAGGGCTACGAGCAGTACTTC.